The 10 T cell receptor beta chains presented below share a single source sample, sequenced in a study of blood T cell repertoires in COVID-19. Repertoires were generated with immunoSEQ multiplex PCR, while TCRdb's copy carries only in-frame clones and drops some. The data contain roughly 190,000 clones, approximately 90% of them seen just once; the ten biggest clones take up about 6.8%. The sequencing input was peripheral blood. All receptors come from a woman aged 40 to 50 who had recovered from COVID-19.

There are a few counts of this clone. The chain uses TRBV18 and TRBJ2-2, with 10 bases identical to TRBD1. The length of the CDR3 is 16 residues. Germline-derived CDR1 and CDR2 are KGHSH and LQKENI. J lost 4 bases, V lost 0 bases, and 2 bases had no gene match. CDR3 nucleotides: TGTGCCAGCTCACCACCGACAGGGGGCATCACCGGGGAGCTGTTTTTT. Its translation is CASSPPTGGITGELFF.

The chain joins TRBV4-2 to TRBJ2-1; 11 nucleotides line up with TRBD2. Germline assignment: CDR1 LGHNA and CDR2 YNFKEQ. The CDR3 contains 16 residues. Germline trimming cut 3 bases from V and 3 bases from J; bases unmatched to any gene: 4. Written as DNA, the CDR3 is TGTGCCAGCAGCCACCAGGGACTAGCGGACTACAATGAGCAGTTCTTC. Translation gives CASSHQGLADYNEQFF.

This clone has a single count. The V and J genes are TRBV24-1 and TRBJ2-3, with a weak D call TRBD2 (5 bases). Germline lookup yields CDR1 KGHDR and CDR2 SFDVKD. Trimming removed 4 bases at V and 8 bases at J, with 9 bases between. The CDR3 spans 12 residues. In DNA, the CDR3 is TGTGCCACCAGTGAGCGAGAGGGTACGCAGTATTTT. Encoded protein: CATSEREGTQYF.

The chain employs TRBV3-1 (or the pseudogene TRBV3-2) and TRBJ2-3; D might be TRBD2 (7 bases). This CDR3 is built from 14 residues. The V end was cut by 0 bases, the J end by 6 bases, with 10 bases between. Per germline, CDR1 LGHDT and CDR2 YNNKEL (reference sequence). The CDR3 coding sequence is TGTGCCAGCAGCCAAGAAGGGGGGGAGGATACGCAGTATTTT. Translated, it gives CASSQEGGEDTQYF.

The chain uses TRBV29-1 and TRBJ1-3; unclear D gene. The CDR3 covers 11 residues. CDR1 SQVTM and CDR2 ANQGSEA come from the germline V gene. Between the trimmed V and J ends, which lost 6 bases and 10 bases, there was a span of 13 bases. The CDR3 reads CSVRHSETIYF. CDR3 coding DNA: TGCAGCGTGCGACACTCGGAAACCATATATTTT.

The chain couples TRBV18 to TRBJ2-4, with D maybe TRBD1 (5 bases). The CDR3 length is 12 residues. Germline lookup yields CDR1 KGHSH and CDR2 LQKENI. V dropped 5 bases and J dropped 9 bases, with 11 bases sitting between them. CDR3 nucleotide sequence: TGTGCCAGCTCATTTGGTGGGGCCATTCAGTACTTC. It translates to CASSFGGAIQYF.

This clone turned up a few times. The chain couples TRBV28 to TRBJ2-7; 8 bases map to TRBD2. CDR3 length equals 16 residues. V was pared by 3 bases and J by 0 bases, with 7 bases of the junction left unmatched. From germline, CDR1 is MDHEN and CDR2 SYDVKM. CDR3 in amino acids: CASSFSLAGLSYEQYF. CDR3 DNA: TGTGCCAGCAGTTTCAGTCTAGCGGGTCTCTCCTACGAGCAGTACTTC. Using reference TRBV28 and TRBJ2-7 for the parts outside the CDR3, the full variable domain is DVKVTQSSRYLVKRTGEKVFLECVQDMDHENMFWYRQDPGLGLRLIYFSYDVKMKEKGDIPEGYSVSREKKERFSLILESASTNQTSMYLCASSFSLAGLSYEQYFGPGTRLTVT.

In this sample, this clone turned up once. The chain combines TRBV5-1 with TRBJ2-2, with TRBD2 identical over 10 bases. The CDR3 is 15 amino acids. The V gene's germline CDR1 is SGHRS and CDR2 YFSETQ. Trimming took 7 bases from V and 5 from J; bases not matched to a gene: 8. CDR3 protein: CASRLAGERTGELFF. For the CDR3, the DNA is TGCGCCAGCCGGCTAGCGGGAGAAAGGACCGGGGAGCTGTTTTTT.

This rearrangement joins TRBV3-1 (or the pseudogene TRBV3-2) to TRBJ2-6; no definite D call. CDR1 is LGHDT, CDR2 YNNKEL, per germline (reference sequence). The CDR3 runs 17 residues. V lost 3 bases, J lost 4 bases, and 16 bases lay in between. In DNA form, the CDR3 reads TGTGCCAGCAGCCACGTATTAGATTCTATCGGGGCCAACGTCCTGACTTTC. Translated, it gives CASSHVLDSIGANVLTF.

This clone showed up just a few times. This chain uses TRBV16 with TRBJ2-3; maybe TRBD2 (5 bases). Germline V gene sequence: CDR1 KGHSY, CDR2 FQNENV. This CDR3 is 13 amino acids long. Deletions cut 1 base from V and 12 bases from J, with 14 bases between. The CDR3 loop reads CASSQFSVEEQYF. DNA of the CDR3: TGTGCCAGCAGCCAATTTTCGGTGGAGGAACAGTATTTT. Full variable domain (remainder filled in from reference TRBV16 and TRBJ2-3): GEEVAQTPKHLVRGEGQKAKLYCAPIKGHSYVFWYQQVLKNEFKFLISFQNENVFDETGMPKERFSAKCLPNSPCSLEIQATKLEDSAVYFCASSQFSVEEQYFGPGTRLTVL.